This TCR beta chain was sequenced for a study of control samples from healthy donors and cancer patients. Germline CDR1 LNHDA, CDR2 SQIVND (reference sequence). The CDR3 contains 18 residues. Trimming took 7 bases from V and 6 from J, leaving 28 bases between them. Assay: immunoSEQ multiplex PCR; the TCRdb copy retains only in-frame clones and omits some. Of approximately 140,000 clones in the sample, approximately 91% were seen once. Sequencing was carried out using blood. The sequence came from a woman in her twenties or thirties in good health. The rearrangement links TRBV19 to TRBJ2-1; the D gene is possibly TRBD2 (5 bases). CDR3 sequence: CASNGLTVDFLGSNEQFF. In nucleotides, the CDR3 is TGTGCCAGTAATGGTTTGACCGTCGACTTCCTAGGGAGCAATGAGCAGTTCTTC.